What follows is one TCR beta chain and its context. The germline CDR1 and CDR2 sequences are MNHEY and SVGAGI. The CDR3 is made up of 12 amino acids. V shed 9 bases, J shed 6 bases, and the junction held 2 bases outside the gene matches. The data stem from a study of blood T cell repertoires in COVID-19. Study-level background: Some COVID-19 samples were acute and others convalescent; all came from the United States, Italy and Spain. PBMCs, B-cell-depleted T cells, or T cells provided the cDNA or gDNA that made up the material.

Data came from immunoSEQ multiplex PCR; TCRdb stores just in-frame clones and leaves some out. The sample yields about 190,000 clones, about nine tenths seen once. The chain is built from TRBV6-5 and TRBJ1-6; 7 nucleotides line up with TRBD1. This clonotype was obtained from a man aged 65 to 85 with active or convalescent COVID-19. The specimen was peripheral blood. The CDR3 is CASGTVNSPLHF. In DNA, the CDR3 is TGTGCCAGTGGGACAGTTAATTCACCCCTCCACTTT.